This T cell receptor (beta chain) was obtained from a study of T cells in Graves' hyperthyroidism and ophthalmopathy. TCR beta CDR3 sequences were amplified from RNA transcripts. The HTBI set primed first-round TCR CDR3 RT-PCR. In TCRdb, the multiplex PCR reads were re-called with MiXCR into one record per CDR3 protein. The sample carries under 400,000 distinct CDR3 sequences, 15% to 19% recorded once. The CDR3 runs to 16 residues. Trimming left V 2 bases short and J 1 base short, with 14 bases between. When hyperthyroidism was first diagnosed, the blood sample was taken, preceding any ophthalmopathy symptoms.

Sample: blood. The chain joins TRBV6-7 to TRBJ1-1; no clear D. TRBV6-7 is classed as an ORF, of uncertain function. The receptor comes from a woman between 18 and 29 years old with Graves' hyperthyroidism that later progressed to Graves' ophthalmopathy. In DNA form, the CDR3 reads TGTGCCAGCAGTTACACGGATGCAGGAAGGAACACTGAAGCTTTCTTT. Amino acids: CASSYTDAGRNTEAFF.